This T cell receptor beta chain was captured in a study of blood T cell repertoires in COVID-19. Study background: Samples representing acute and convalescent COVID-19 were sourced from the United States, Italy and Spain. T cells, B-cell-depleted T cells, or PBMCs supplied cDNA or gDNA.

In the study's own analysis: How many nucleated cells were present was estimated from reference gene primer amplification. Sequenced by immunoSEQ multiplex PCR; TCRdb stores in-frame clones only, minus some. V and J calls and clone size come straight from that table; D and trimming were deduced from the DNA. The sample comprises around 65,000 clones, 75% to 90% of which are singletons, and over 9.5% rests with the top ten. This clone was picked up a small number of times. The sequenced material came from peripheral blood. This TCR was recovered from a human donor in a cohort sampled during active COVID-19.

The CDR3 DNA sequence: TGCAGCGTTCTAGGGGTACAAGAGACCCAGTACTTC. The encoded protein is CSVLGVQETQYF. The rearrangement links TRBV29-1 to TRBJ2-5; TRBD1 might be the D (5 bases). This CDR3 has 12 residues. Germline CDR1 and CDR2: SQVTM and ANQGSEA. Trimming removed 5 bases from V and 2 bases from J, with 9 bases in between.